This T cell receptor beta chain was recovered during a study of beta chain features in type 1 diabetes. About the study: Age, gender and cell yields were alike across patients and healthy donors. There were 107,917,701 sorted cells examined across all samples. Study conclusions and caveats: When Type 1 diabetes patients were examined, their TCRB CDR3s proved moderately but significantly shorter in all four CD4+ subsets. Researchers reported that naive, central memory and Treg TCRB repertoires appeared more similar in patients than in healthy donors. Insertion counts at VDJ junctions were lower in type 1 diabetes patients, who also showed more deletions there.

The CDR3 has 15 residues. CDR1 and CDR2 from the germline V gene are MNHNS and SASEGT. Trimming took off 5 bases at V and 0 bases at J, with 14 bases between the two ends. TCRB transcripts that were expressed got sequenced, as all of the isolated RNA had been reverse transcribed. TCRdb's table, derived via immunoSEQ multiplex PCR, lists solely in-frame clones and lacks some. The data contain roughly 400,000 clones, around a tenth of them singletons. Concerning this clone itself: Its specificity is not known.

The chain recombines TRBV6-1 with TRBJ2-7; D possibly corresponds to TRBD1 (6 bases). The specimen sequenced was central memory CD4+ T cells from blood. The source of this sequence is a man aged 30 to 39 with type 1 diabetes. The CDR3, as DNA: TGTGCCAGCAGTCTCGGGACAACCAGCTCCTACGAGCAGTACTTC. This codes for CASSLGTTSSYEQYF.